The sequence of this T cell receptor (beta chain) was determined in a study of metastatic and nonmetastatic thyroid tumors. Overall study context: The comparison covered peripheral blood and tumor or nodule tissue in malignant and benign thyroid patients.

Findings and caveats of the study: Reports indicated that malignant thyroid tumors showed significantly higher TCR beta diversity than benign nodules did, in blood and tumor.

Through MiXCR, TCRdb re-clonotyped the PCR reads. The table records about 64,000 clones, around 16% of them present only once. In regard to this clone: The antigen is unknown.

Treatment of any kind had been given to no patient before thyroid surgery. The TCR comes from a male donor with papillary thyroid cancer or a benign thyroid nodule (not recorded which). Some clones in this sample may be carry-over from other donors' samples. The specimen was blood.

The CDR3 region is CSASAREQYF. In nucleotides, the CDR3 is TGCAGTGCTAGCGCTCGCGAGCAGTACTTC. This rearrangement joins TRBV20-1 to TRBJ2-7; D gene unclear. V lost 3 bases, J lost 6 bases, and 6 bases lay in between. CDR1 and CDR2 (germline): DFQATT, SNEGSKA (reference sequence). The CDR3 totals 10 residues.